This T cell receptor beta chain was recovered during a study of T-cell reconstitution after alpha-beta-depleted transplantation in children. V lost 4 bases to trimming and J lost 4 bases, with 11 bases between them. The germline V gene encodes CDR1 SGHRS and CDR2 YFSETQ. The CDR3 spans 13 residues. This clonotype was detected ten times or more. The authors prepared the TCRbeta library with unique molecular identifiers. TCRdb reanalysed the PCR reads using MiXCR and keeps one entry per CDR3 protein. The profile shows around 300,000 distinct CDR3 sequences, 10% of them singletons. This chain connects TRBV5-1 to TRBJ1-2, with D possibly TRBD1 on 5 matching bases. The sequence was obtained from a boy in the first two years of life with acute myeloid leukemia, due to receive a stem cell transplant. The sequencing here drew on PBMCs, taken before TCRalphabeta/CD19-depleted stem cell transplant. The CDR3 loop is CASSLAGTYGYTF. DNA of the CDR3: TGCGCCAGCAGCCTTGCAGGGACCTATGGCTACACCTTC.